These 30 T cell receptor beta chains originate from one sample sequenced in a study of T cells in Graves' hyperthyroidism and ophthalmopathy. Amplified TCR beta CDR3 regions came from RNA transcripts. Researchers ran a first-round RT-PCR on the TCR CDR3 using the HTBI primer set. Via MiXCR, TCRdb re-called the multiplex PCR reads, giving one row per CDR3 protein. The table includes some 200,000 distinct CDR3 sequences, approximately 17% detected once. The sample comprised blood. All receptors come from a man aged 50 to 59 with Graves' hyperthyroidism.

In its sample, this clonotype was seen once. The chain is built from TRBV20-1 and TRBJ2-1; D may be TRBD2 (5 bases). In germline, CDR1 is DFQATT, CDR2 SNEGSKA (reference sequence). This CDR3 is built from 15 residues. V was shortened by 2 bases and J by 5 bases, with 16 bases between the two germline ends. This CDR3 is CSARSRGVKDNEQFF. The CDR3 region has the DNA TGCAGTGCTAGATCCCGGGGAGTTAAAGACAATGAGCAGTTCTTC.

V gene TRBV18 combines with J gene TRBJ1-2; the D gene is possibly TRBD1 (6 bases). Germline loops: CDR1 KGHSH, CDR2 LQKENI. The CDR3 is 15 amino acids. The V end was cut by 0 bases, the J end by 4 bases, with 12 bases between. The CDR3 nucleotides are TGTGCCAGCTCACCACCGCTGGCAGGGGCCTATGGCTACACCTTC. This sequence encodes CASSPPLAGAYGYTF.

The rearrangement joins TRBV29-1 to TRBJ2-5; D unresolved. Germline lookup yields CDR1 SQVTM and CDR2 ANQGSEA. The CDR3 totals 12 residues. Trimming left V 5 bases short and J 7 bases short, with 14 bases between. The CDR3 loop is CSVLTVPGTQYF. For the CDR3, the DNA is TGCAGCGTTCTGACGGTCCCGGGGACCCAGTACTTC. Full variable domain (remainder filled in from reference TRBV29-1 and TRBJ2-5): SAVISQKPSRDICQRGTSLTIQCQVDSQVTMMFWYRQQPGQSLTLIATANQGSEATYESGFVIDKFPISRPNLTFSTLTVSNMSPEDSSIYLCSVLTVPGTQYFGPGTRLLVL.

This clonotype was recorded many times. The rearrangement joins TRBV28 to TRBJ2-1, with a tentative D call TRBD1 (6 bases). Per the germline V gene, CDR1 is MDHEN and CDR2 is SYDVKM. Trimming shortened V by 3 bases and J by 3 bases, and 12 bases separated the two germline ends. The CDR3 is 15 amino acids. The CDR3 sequence is CASSFVTGVYNEQFF. CDR3 DNA: TGTGCCAGCAGTTTCGTGACAGGAGTCTACAATGAGCAGTTCTTC.

This clonotype was found many times. The J gene is TRBJ2-7, the V gene TRBV3-1; no definite D call. The CDR3 has 15 amino acids. Germline CDR1 is LGHDT and CDR2 is YNNKEL (reference sequence). Trimming left V 0 bases short and J 0 bases short, with 9 bases between. The DNA of the CDR3 is TGTGCCAGCAGCCAAGATATGCTTACCTCCTACGAGCAGTACTTC. Its translation: CASSQDMLTSYEQYF.

This clonotype showed up just a few times. At one end, the junction sequence differs from germline, possibly due to a read error. This rearrangement joins TRBV20-1 to TRBJ1-5; D gene unclear. CDR1 and CDR2 (germline): DFQATT, SNEGSKA (reference sequence). The CDR3 spans 12 residues. The CDR3 region has the DNA TGTGTTTTGGGTTCGGGCAATCAGCCCCAGCATTTT. Amino acids: CVLGSGNQPQHF.

This clonotype was found many times. The chain has TRBV9 and TRBJ1-1; D is possibly TRBD1 (6 bases). Trimming took 5 bases from V and 1 from J, leaving 9 bases between them. The CDR3 loop spans 13 amino acids. The germline CDR1 and CDR2 sequences are SGDLS and YYNGEE. CDR3 amino acids: CASSVQGNTEAFF. The CDR3 DNA follows: TGTGCCAGCAGTGTACAGGGGAACACTGAAGCTTTCTTT.

The genes are TRBV5-1 and TRBJ2-4; a weak D match, TRBD1 (6 bases). V was shortened by 2 bases and J by 6 bases, with 15 bases between the two germline ends. The CDR3 consists of 15 residues. The germline gives CDR1 SGHRS, CDR2 YFSETQ. The CDR3 region is CASSFTIGQTNIQYF. The DNA of the CDR3 is TGCGCCAGCAGCTTTACAATCGGACAGACAAACATTCAGTACTTC.

The chain employs TRBV2 and TRBJ2-7; D is perhaps TRBD2 (5 bases). The CDR3 loop spans 11 amino acids. Trimming shortened V by 8 bases and J by 4 bases, and 9 bases separated the two germline ends. CDR1 and CDR2 (germline): SNHLY, FYNNEI. The CDR3 nucleotides read TGTGCCAGCGGGAGAGCGTACGAGCAGTACTTC. Translating it yields CASGRAYEQYF.

This clonotype has more than one count but fewer than ten. This sequence joins TRBV20-1 and TRBJ2-7; the D call may be TRBD1 or TRBD2 (6 bases each). Trimming shortened V by 1 base and J by 3 bases, and 13 bases separated the two germline ends. The germline CDR1 and CDR2 sequences are DFQATT and SNEGSKA (reference sequence). CDR3 length: 14 amino acids. The CDR3 protein is CSARAGGTRYEQYF. In nucleotides, the CDR3 is TGCAGTGCTAGAGCAGGCGGGACACGCTACGAGCAGTACTTC.

In its sample, this clonotype was seen many times. This chain joins TRBV25-1 and TRBJ2-1; D possibly corresponds to TRBD2 (5 bases). The length of the CDR3 is 15 residues. The germline V gene has CDR1 MGHDK and CDR2 SYGVNS. Trimming stripped 1 base from V and 6 bases from J, with 13 bases between. The CDR3 loop reads CASSESPGMPNEQFF. The CDR3 nucleotides read TGTGCCAGCAGTGAATCCCCGGGAATGCCCAATGAGCAGTTCTTC. Filled out from reference TRBV25-1 and TRBJ2-1, the complete variable domain reads EADIYQTPRYLVIGTGKKITLECSQTMGHDKMYWYQQDPGMELHLIHYSYGVNSTEKGDLSSESTVSRIRTEHFPLTLESARPSHTSQYLCASSESPGMPNEQFFGPGTRLTVL.

J is TRBJ1-6 and V is TRBV10-3, with no clear D. The CDR3 runs 14 residues. Germline V gene sequence: CDR1 ENHRY, CDR2 SYGVKD. V was cut by 7 bases and J by 10 bases, with 17 bases left in between. The CDR3 DNA reads as TGTGCCATCACCGAAATGAGTTCTGGCTCACCCCTCCACTTT. Translating it yields CAITEMSSGSPLHF.

The rearrangement joins TRBV4-2 to TRBJ2-5; D perhaps matches TRBD2 (6 bases). Trimming shortened V by 0 bases and J by 7 bases, and 12 bases separated the two germline ends. Germline V gene lookup returns CDR1 LGHNA and CDR2 YNFKEQ. The CDR3 loop spans 14 amino acids. The CDR3, as DNA: TGTGCCAGCAGCCAAGATCTGGGGGGAGTGACCCAGTACTTC. Residues: CASSQDLGGVTQYF.

The table lists this clonotype with many counts. The V gene is TRBV6-1, the J gene TRBJ1-1; D gene uncertain. There are 11 residues in the CDR3. V was clipped by 7 bases and J by 5 bases, with 8 bases between them. In germline, CDR1 is MNHNS, CDR2 SASEGT. The CDR3, as DNA: TGTGCCAGCACCCGGCGTACTGAAGCTTTCTTT. Translating it yields CASTRRTEAFF.

This clonotype was counted many times. This sequence joins TRBV6-1 and TRBJ2-1, with 8 bases identical to TRBD1. Germline V gene data show CDR1 as MNHNS and CDR2 as SASEGT. This CDR3 comprises 17 residues. V was pared by 4 bases and J by 0 bases, with 8 bases of the junction left unmatched. CDR3 protein: CASSGRRQGYSYNEQFF. CDR3 DNA: TGTGCCAGCAGTGGACGAAGACAGGGGTACTCCTACAATGAGCAGTTCTTC.

This clonotype was recorded at least ten times. The chain links TRBV2 to TRBJ2-1; D is undetermined. The CDR3 spans 15 residues. Germline lookup yields CDR1 SNHLY and CDR2 FYNNEI. The V end lost 6 bases, the J end lost 5 bases, and 17 bases lay between the germline ends. As DNA, the CDR3 is TGTGCCAGCAGGTCCCGGGTCCTTCGGAACAATGAGCAGTTCTTC. Translated: CASRSRVLRNNEQFF.

The chain couples TRBV4-1 to TRBJ1-2; tentatively, D is TRBD1 (5 bases). CDR3 length equals 14 residues. Germline V lookup: CDR1 MGHRA, CDR2 YSYEKL. V shed 3 bases and J shed 1 base, with 9 bases lying between them. The CDR3 spells CASSQEGRNYGYTF. The CDR3 DNA sequence: TGCGCCAGCAGCCAGGAGGGACGTAACTATGGCTACACCTTC.

In its sample, this clonotype was seen many times. This sequence joins TRBV20-1 and TRBJ2-2; D uncertain. CDR3 length equals 15 residues. Trimming shortened V by 0 bases and J by 6 bases, and 14 bases separated the two germline ends. In germline, CDR1 is DFQATT, CDR2 SNEGSKA (reference sequence). CDR3 amino acids: CSAREPGPESGELFF. The CDR3 DNA follows: TGCAGTGCTAGAGAACCGGGTCCGGAATCCGGGGAGCTGTTTTTT.

The chain employs TRBV7-9 and TRBJ1-3; D is uncertain. This CDR3 spans 13 amino acids. Germline V gene sequence: CDR1 SEHNR, CDR2 FQNEAQ (reference sequence). V lost 5 bases, J lost 0 bases, and 5 bases lay in between. The CDR3 spells CASSPGSGNTIYF. The CDR3 DNA is TGTGCCAGCAGCCCGGGCTCTGGAAACACCATATATTTT.

The rearrangement joins TRBV7-9 to TRBJ2-2, with a weak D call TRBD2 (5 bases). The CDR3 length is 15 residues. Trimming removed 5 bases from V and 4 bases from J, with 14 bases in between. Germline lookup yields CDR1 SEHNR and CDR2 FQNEAQ (reference sequence). This CDR3 reads CASSPRARLTGELFF. The CDR3 DNA sequence: TGTGCCAGCAGCCCGCGGGCCCGCCTCACCGGGGAGCTGTTTTTT.

In regard to this clonotype: Sequence at one end of the junction differs from germline and may be a read error. The J gene is TRBJ1-5, the V gene TRBV20-1; no clear D. There are 14 residues in the CDR3. Germline V gene sequence: CDR1 DFQATT, CDR2 SNEGSKA (reference sequence). CDR3 bases: TGCAGTGGTAGAGAGCGGTATAGCAATCAGCCCCAGCATTTT. It translates to CSGRERYSNQPQHF.

The chain carries TRBV28 and TRBJ1-3; perhaps TRBD1 as D (5 bases). CDR1 and CDR2 (germline): MDHEN, SYDVKM. The CDR3 consists of 15 residues. V lost 5 bases and J lost 0, with 11 bases in between. The CDR3 sequence: CASSPGDHSGNTIYF. The CDR3, as DNA: TGTGCCAGCAGTCCCGGGGACCACTCTGGAAACACCATATATTTT.

This rearrangement joins TRBV2 to TRBJ2-2; D unresolved. In germline, CDR1 is SNHLY, CDR2 FYNNEI. V lost 4 bases and J lost 10, with 4 bases in between. This CDR3 region has 10 residues. The CDR3 region is CASSVAELFF. CDR3 DNA sequence: TGTGCCAGCAGTGTCGCGGAGCTGTTTTTT.

A few counts support this clonotype. A read error may be the cause here, since a much bigger clone is one base away. The V call is TRBV7-2, the J call TRBJ2-7; possibly TRBD1 or TRBD2 for D (6 bases each). The germline V gene has CDR1 SGHTA and CDR2 FQGNSA. Trimming pared 3 bases from V and 4 bases from J, leaving 16 bases between. The CDR3 has 15 residues. In nucleotides, the CDR3 is TGTGCCAGCAGCTTTTTCGGGGGCCCGAGGTACGAGCAGTACTTC. It translates to CASSFFGGPRYEQYF.

There are many counts of this clonotype. The rearrangement uses TRBV5-1 and TRBJ2-1; perhaps TRBD1 as D (6 bases). The CDR3 extends over 15 amino acids. The germline V gene has CDR1 SGHRS and CDR2 YFSETQ. Trimming removed 4 bases at V and 9 bases at J, with 20 bases between. CDR3 nucleotide sequence: TGCGCCAGCAGCCGGGACAATGTTCGCCTAGGTGAGCAGTTCTTC. It specifies CASSRDNVRLGEQFF. Complete variable domain (other parts from reference TRBV5-1 and TRBJ2-1): KAGVTQTPRYLIKTRGQQVTLSCSPISGHRSVSWYQQTPGQGLQFLFEYFSETQRNKGNFPGRFSGRQFSNSRSEMNVSTLELGDSALYLCASSRDNVRLGEQFFGPGTRLTVL.

In this sample, this clonotype turned up many times. The V call is TRBV11-2, the J call TRBJ2-7, with D uncertain. Germline-derived CDR1 and CDR2 are SGHAT and FQNNGV. The CDR3 loop spans 13 amino acids. V was trimmed by 6 bases and J by 4 bases, leaving 13 bases between them. CDR3 loop: CASSSVREYEQYF. The CDR3 DNA reads as TGTGCCAGCAGTTCCGTACGAGAGTACGAGCAGTACTTC. Supplemented by reference TRBV11-2 and TRBJ2-7, the full variable domain reads EAGVAQSPRYKIIEKRQSVAFWCNPISGHATLYWYQQILGQGPKLLIQFQNNGVVDDSQLPKDRFSAERLKGVDSTLKIQPAKLEDSAVYLCASSSVREYEQYFGPGTRLTVT.

The table lists this clonotype with many counts. The chain links TRBV6-1 to TRBJ2-7, with unresolved D. Trimming cost V 5 bases and J 2 bases, with 13 bases left between them. Germline V gene sequence: CDR1 MNHNS, CDR2 SASEGT. The CDR3 is made up of 14 amino acids. DNA of the CDR3: TGTGCCAGCAGTCCAGTTATCAGAGCCTACGAGCAGTACTTC. Translation gives CASSPVIRAYEQYF.

In this sample, this clonotype turned up many times. The V call is TRBV18, the J call TRBJ1-5; unclear D gene. The CDR3 contains 15 residues. V lost 3 bases and J 0 bases, leaving 9 bases between the germline ends. In germline, CDR1 is KGHSH, CDR2 LQKENI. The CDR3 loop is CASSPERYSNQPQHF. CDR3 coding DNA: TGTGCCAGCTCACCGGAGAGGTATAGCAATCAGCCCCAGCATTTT. Looking up the rest from reference TRBV18 and TRBJ1-5 gives the full variable domain: NAGVMQNPRHLVRRRGQEARLRCSPMKGHSHVYWYRQLPEEGLKFMVYLQKENIIDESGMPKERFSAEFPKEGPSILRIQQVVRGDSAAYFCASSPERYSNQPQHFGDGTRLSIL.

This clonotype was detected a few times. The chain couples TRBV30 to TRBJ2-4; maybe TRBD1 (5 bases). CDR3 length: 18 residues. The germline V gene encodes CDR1 GTSNPN and CDR2 SVGIG (reference sequence). V was clipped by 2 bases and J by 0 bases, with 20 bases between them. CDR3 protein: CAWSIPPWGRLAKNIQYF. DNA for the CDR3: TGTGCCTGGAGTATTCCCCCGTGGGGCCGATTAGCCAAAAACATTCAGTACTTC.

This clonotype was counted many times. This chain joins TRBV5-1 and TRBJ2-7; 7 bases are shared with TRBD2. Germline V gene lookup returns CDR1 SGHRS and CDR2 YFSETQ. J gave up 7 bases and V 0 bases, and 16 bases lay outside the gene matches. The CDR3 runs 17 residues. The DNA of the CDR3 is TGCGCCAGCAGCTTGGTTTTAGGTAGCGGGCGTCCACGGGAGCAGTACTTC. This gives the protein CASSLVLGSGRPREQYF.